These 28 T cell receptor beta chains share one sample of origin, sequenced in a study of metastatic and nonmetastatic thyroid tumors. TCRdb ran MiXCR on the PCR reads. The sample consists of around 20,000 clones, 27% of them appearing once. All patients reached thyroid surgery having received no treatment beforehand. Specimen: blood. The receptor set was obtained from a female donor with papillary thyroid cancer or a benign thyroid nodule (not recorded which). Some clones in this sample may be carry-over from other donors' samples.

This clone is labeled as medium-sized (0.01 to 0.1%). The V call is TRBV6-1, the J call TRBJ2-5; D tentatively reads TRBD1 or TRBD2 (5 bases each). This CDR3 is built from 13 residues. The germline V and J ends were trimmed by 6 bases and 5 bases, with 13 bases remaining between them. CDR1 and CDR2 (germline): MNHNS, SASEGT. Written as DNA, the CDR3 is TGTGCCAGCAGCCGTGGCAGGGAGGAGACCCAGTACTTC. This translates into CASSRGREETQYF.

The sample holds one count of this clone. The gene calls are TRBV11-2 and TRBJ2-5; TRBD2 matches 7 bases. Trimming cost V 7 bases and J 5 bases; bases outside gene matches: 13. Germline V gene data show CDR1 as SGHAT and CDR2 as FQNNGV. The CDR3 is 15 amino acids. CDR3 loop: CASILDPSGRETQYF. In DNA, the CDR3 is TGTGCCAGCATCTTGGATCCTAGCGGTAGGGAGACCCAGTACTTC.

This clone is medium-sized. This chain joins TRBV6-1 and TRBJ2-5; D possibly matches TRBD1 or TRBD2 (5 bases each). The CDR3 is 14 amino acids. Germline V gives CDR1 MNHNS, CDR2 SASEGT. Deletions cut 6 bases from V and 9 bases from J, with 20 bases between. The CDR3 here is CASRVGPEMGPQYF. The CDR3 DNA follows: TGTGCCAGCAGAGTGGGACCTGAAATGGGGCCCCAGTACTTC.

The chain joins TRBV6-1 to TRBJ2-5, with 8 bases matching TRBD1. Germline-derived CDR1 and CDR2 are MNHNS and SASEGT. Trimming took 7 bases from V and 5 from J; bases not matched to a gene: 3. CDR3 length: 12 residues. The CDR3 here is CASIRGRETQYF. The CDR3 DNA reads as TGTGCCAGCATCAGGGGGCGGGAGACCCAGTACTTC.

As regards this clone: A read error may produce the germline difference seen at one junction end. V is TRBV20-1 and J is TRBJ2-3, with TRBD2 matching over 7 bases. The CDR3 is made up of 16 amino acids. The germline CDR1 and CDR2 sequences are DFQATT and SNEGSKA (reference sequence). CDR3 nucleotides: TGTAGTGCTAGCCCTCTAGCGGTAGGGATCACAGATACGCAGTATTTT. Translation: CSASPLAVGITDTQYF.

This clone was found many times. Other nucleotide sequences in the sample specify the same CDR3. The CDR3 spells CASLDKKLNTEAFF. The CDR3 DNA reads TGTGCCAGCCTAGACAAGAAGTTGAACACTGAAGCTTTCTTT. The V call is TRBV11-1, the J call TRBJ1-1; D uncertain. The CDR3 runs to 14 residues. Germline lookup yields CDR1 SGHAT and CDR2 FQDESV (reference sequence). The V end lost 8 bases, the J end lost 0 bases, and 13 bases lay between the germline ends.

This rearrangement joins TRBV7-2 to TRBJ1-1; 7 bases map to TRBD1. V was clipped by 3 bases and J by 3 bases; unmatched bases: 1. CDR3 length: 13 residues. CDR1 and CDR2 from the germline V gene are SGHTA and FQGNSA. In DNA form, the CDR3 reads TGTGCCAGCAGCTTGGGACAGTACACTGAAGCTTTCTTT. This gives the protein CASSLGQYTEAFF.

This clone has just one count. The chain couples TRBV6-1 to TRBJ2-7; 10 positions agree with TRBD2. This CDR3 contains 13 residues. Germline V CDR1 and CDR2: MNHNS, SASEGT. V trimming: 7 bases; J trimming: 5 bases; junction bases outside the gene matches: 5. The CDR3 protein is CASIWLAGDEQYF. The DNA of the CDR3 is TGTGCCAGCATCTGGCTAGCGGGAGACGAGCAGTACTTC.

The V gene is TRBV15, the J gene TRBJ2-7; weak D call: TRBD1 (6 bases). Deletions cut 1 base from V and 0 bases from J, with 10 bases between. The germline V gene has CDR1 LNHNV and CDR2 YYDKDF (reference sequence). The CDR3 is 15 residues long. DNA of the CDR3: TGTGCCACCAGCAGAGGACAACAGGGCTCCTACGAGCAGTACTTC. Translated, it gives CATSRGQQGSYEQYF.

The J gene is TRBJ1-1, the V gene TRBV11-2; D is uncertain. With 4 bases removed from V and 1 base from J, the gap between germline ends came to 10 bases. CDR1 and CDR2 from the germline V gene are SGHAT and FQNNGV. The CDR3 covers 14 residues. Here the CDR3 DNA reads TGTGCCAGCAGCTCAGAGTGGGGGAACACTGAAGCTTTCTTT. Translated: CASSSEWGNTEAFF.

By proportion, this clone is medium-sized. CDR3 nucleotides: TGTGCCAGCAGTCCCCGGGACAGGGGGATCTATGGCTACACCTTC. Protein sequence: CASSPRDRGIYGYTF. The rearrangement links TRBV28 to TRBJ1-2; 11 positions match TRBD1. The J segment lost 4 bases and the V segment lost 5 bases, leaving 6 bases of the junction unmatched. CDR1 and CDR2 (germline): MDHEN, SYDVKM. The CDR3 consists of 15 residues.

This chain uses TRBV28 with TRBJ2-1; D is unresolved. The V gene's germline CDR1 is MDHEN and CDR2 SYDVKM. The V and J ends lost 6 bases and 7 bases respectively, with 10 bases between them. This CDR3 is built from 12 residues. This chain's CDR3 is CASSPLVNEQFF. Here the CDR3 DNA reads TGTGCCAGCAGCCCGCTAGTAAATGAGCAGTTCTTC. Drawing the rest from reference TRBV28 and TRBJ2-1, the complete variable domain is DVKVTQSSRYLVKRTGEKVFLECVQDMDHENMFWYRQDPGLGLRLIYFSYDVKMKEKGDIPEGYSVSREKKERFSLILESASTNQTSMYLCASSPLVNEQFFGPGTRLTVL.

V and J are TRBV13 and TRBJ2-7; D possibly corresponds to TRBD1 (5 bases). The CDR3 consists of 17 residues. Between the trimmed V and J ends, which lost 3 bases and 1 base, there was a span of 19 bases. Per the germline V gene, CDR1 is PRHDT and CDR2 is FYEKMQ (reference sequence). CDR3 sequence: CASSFGPRQGESYEQYF. The CDR3 DNA reads TGTGCCAGCAGCTTCGGCCCGCGGCAGGGTGAGTCCTACGAGCAGTACTTC.

The V and J genes are TRBV6-1 and TRBJ1-2; D unclear. V lost 3 bases to trimming and J lost 4 bases, with 9 bases between them. Germline-derived CDR1 and CDR2 are MNHNS and SASEGT. This CDR3 spans 13 amino acids. This CDR3 reads CASSESLIYGYTF. Here the CDR3 DNA reads TGTGCCAGCAGTGAGTCGTTGATCTATGGCTACACCTTC.

This clone has a count of ten or more. With a much larger clone just one base away, this may be a read error. V usage is TRBV19 and J usage is TRBJ2-1; D is undetermined. CDR3 length: 13 residues. Germline loops: CDR1 LNHDA, CDR2 SQIVND (reference sequence). V lost 3 bases and J 9 bases, leaving 12 bases between the germline ends. The DNA of the CDR3 is TGTGCCAGTAGTATTGTGGGCGTGCGTGAGCAGTTCTTC. Residues: CASSIVGVREQFF.

A word on this clone: An end of the junction differs from the germline gene, which may be a read error. The chain uses TRBV20-1 and TRBJ2-1; D call uncertain. Per germline, CDR1 DFQATT and CDR2 SNEGSKA (reference sequence). The CDR3 totals 12 residues. The CDR3 DNA reads TGCAGTGCTACTCTGGGCGGCGCTGAGCAGTTATTC. Its protein is CSATLGGAEQLF.

This clone was recorded a few times. One end of the junction does not line up with germline, which may come from a read error. This sequence joins TRBV19 and TRBJ1-2, with 7 bases that match TRBD1. The CDR3 is 13 amino acids. Germline-derived CDR1 and CDR2 are LNHDA and SQIVND (reference sequence). The CDR3 nucleotides are TGTGCCAGTACTTCCGGGAGGTATCGGGGACAGAACTTC. As protein: CASTSGRYRGQNF.

In regard to this clone: The same CDR3 is also encoded by other DNA sequences in this sample. The chain is built from TRBV2 and TRBJ1-5, with D perhaps matching TRBD1 (5 bases). The V end lost 4 bases, the J end lost 5 bases, and 21 bases lay between the germline ends. Germline loops: CDR1 SNHLY, CDR2 FYNNEI. This CDR3 has 17 residues. DNA for the CDR3: TGTGCCAGCAGTGTTAGCTATGGGGGGGGTGCGGATCAGCCCCAGCATTTT. Protein sequence: CASSVSYGGGADQPQHF.

This clone was picked up a small number of times. CDR3 region: CASSFAGLGTYEQYF. DNA for the CDR3: TGTGCCAGCAGTTTTGCTGGACTAGGAACCTACGAGCAGTACTTC. The chain carries TRBV12-3 or TRBV12-4 and TRBJ2-7, with 7 bases matching TRBD2. The V gene end was trimmed by 3 bases and the J gene end by 2 bases; junction bases not matched to a gene: 7. This CDR3 is 15 amino acids long.

The chain carries TRBV6-1 and TRBJ2-2; 8 positions agree with TRBD2. The CDR3 covers 15 residues. Germline CDR1 MNHNS, CDR2 SASEGT. The V and J ends lost 3 bases and 6 bases, in that order; junction bases with no gene match: 6. As DNA, the CDR3 is TGTGCCAGCAGTGACAGTACGGGAGGGGCCGGGGAGCTGTTTTTT. Translation gives CASSDSTGGAGELFF.

CDR3 sequence reads: CASSFRKGPTYEQYF. DNA of the CDR3: TGTGCCAGCAGCTTCAGGAAAGGACCTACCTACGAGCAGTACTTC. The chain uses TRBV11-3 and TRBJ2-7; no clear D. This CDR3 has 15 amino acids. The V end lost 3 bases, the J end lost 2 bases, and 14 bases lay between the germline ends. Looked up from germline, CDR1 is SGHNT and CDR2 is YENEEA. Combining the CDR3 with reference TRBV11-3 and TRBJ2-7 gives the whole variable domain EAGVVQSPRYKIIEKKQPVAFWCNPISGHNTLYWYLQNLGQGPELLIRYENEEAVDDSQLPKDRFSAERLKGVDSTLKIQPAELGDSAVYLCASSFRKGPTYEQYFGPGTRLTVT.

Ten or more counts support this clone. A junction boundary mismatches the germline segment, possibly from a read error. This sequence joins TRBV27 and TRBJ2-1; 9 bases agree with TRBD2. Germline V CDR1 and CDR2: MNHEY, SMNVEV (reference sequence). The CDR3 loop spans 16 amino acids. The CDR3 sequence: CASSPQTSGIYNGQFF. Here the CDR3 DNA reads TGTGCCAGCAGTCCACAGACTAGCGGAATATACAATGGGCAGTTCTTC.

In this sample, this clone turned up a few times. J is TRBJ2-2 and V is TRBV6-1; TRBD2 matches at 7 bases. The CDR3 totals 15 residues. CDR1 and CDR2 (germline): MNHNS, SASEGT. V lost 2 bases and J lost 3; bases outside the gene matches: 3. The CDR3 DNA reads as TGTGCCAGCAGTGAAAGGGCGGGAGACACCGGGGAGCTGTTTTTT. Translated, it gives CASSERAGDTGELFF.

Turning to this clone: The junction shows a germline mismatch at one end, possibly a read error. The rearrangement links TRBV2 to TRBJ2-2; D might be TRBD2 (7 bases). Germline assignment: CDR1 SNHLY and CDR2 FYNNEI. This CDR3 is 13 amino acids long. The CDR3 DNA follows: TGTGCCAGCAGGGCTGACAGAACCGGGGGGCTGTTTTTC. It codes for CASRADRTGGLFF.

This clone came up a few times. One junction end disagrees with the germline gene, perhaps due to a read error. V and J are TRBV10-3 and TRBJ2-1; 7 bases line up with TRBD2. The CDR3 runs 13 residues. Germline CDR1 reads ENHRY; CDR2 reads SYGVKD. CDR3 amino acids: CAISERGRDEQSF. CDR3 bases: TGTGCCATCAGTGAAAGAGGGAGGGATGAGCAGTCCTTC.

This clone is judged medium-sized (0.01 to 0.1%). The chain recombines TRBV12-3 or TRBV12-4 with TRBJ2-3; 10 positions agree with TRBD1. The CDR3 loop spans 14 amino acids. With 6 bases clipped from V and 1 base from J, the junction kept 1 base outside the gene matches. The CDR3 loop is CASSGTGGTDTQYF. The DNA for the CDR3 is TGTGCCAGCAGCGGGACAGGGGGCACAGATACGCAGTATTTT.

Only a few counts were recorded for this clone. V is TRBV28 and J is TRBJ2-5, with 8 bases matching TRBD2. The V gene's germline CDR1 is MDHEN and CDR2 SYDVKM. This CDR3 is built from 13 residues. V gave up 9 bases and J gave up 7 bases; unmatched junction bases: 10. The CDR3 is CARIREGDVTQYF. The CDR3 DNA reads as TGTGCCAGAATACGGGAGGGAGACGTGACCCAGTACTTC.

This chain links TRBV20-1 with TRBJ2-3, with D possibly called TRBD1 or TRBD2 (5 bases each). This CDR3 spans 13 amino acids. Germline-derived CDR1 and CDR2 are DFQATT and SNEGSKA (reference sequence). Trimming shortened V by 5 bases and J by 2 bases, and 11 bases separated the two germline ends. CDR3 region: CSASGPITDTQYF. In DNA form, the CDR3 reads TGCAGTGCTTCGGGACCCATCACAGATACGCAGTATTTT.